There are a few counts of the clone carrying this T cell receptor beta chain. Its antigen is unknown. This may be a read error: a much more frequent sequence differs by one nucleotide. Primers used in a second PCR of roughly 6 to 11 cycles were a sample-barcoded 5' primer and a J-beta primer mix. MiXCR, run by TCRdb on the 5' RACE reads, gives a single entry per CDR3 protein. The sample holds around 900,000 distinct CDR3 sequences, about 30% seen once. Samples each had at least 5 micrograms of total RNA extracted. Germline V CDR1 and CDR2: GTSNPN, SVGIG (reference sequence). The CDR3 is made up of 17 amino acids. The sample is drawn from a study of blood T cells in healthy people across ages. Study information: Template switching retrieved approximately one barcoded beta molecule for each two T cells.

General observations from the study: Roughly linear declines in TCR beta diversity per million T cells occurred with age.

The clonotype originates from a woman at least 80 years old in good health. The chain couples TRBV30 to TRBJ2-6; perhaps TRBD1 as D (6 bases). Sequences were obtained from blood. The CDR3 loop reads CAWSTGRQLSGANVRTF. DNA for the CDR3: TGTGCCTGGAGTACAGGGCGTCAGCTCTCTGGGGCCAACGTCCGGACTTTC.